This TCR beta chain was recorded in a study of a mutant IDH1 vaccine in newly diagnosed glioma (dated by TCRdb to the early 2020s). Regarding the research as a whole: Vaccination was initiated 4-6 weeks after radiotherapy alone, or concurrently with temozolomide cycles in the chemotherapy-containing groups. Of the roughly 32 treated patients, approximately 62% were male and about 40% were female, and a mean age of approximately 40 years was recorded. Before enrollment, most patients had been given radiochemotherapy with temozolomide as standard therapy, while the rest had received either radiotherapy alone or temozolomide alone. Visit V12 was the week-35 safety follow-up and visit V13 was the week-47 end of study. Peripheral blood was collected at six visits: V03 (baseline), V05, V07, V10, V12 and V13. Longitudinal TCRB deep sequencing was performed for 20 to 25 treated patients wherever samples were available for exploratory analyses.

The time point label, read with the paper, signifies: week 47, end of study. A 20-mer mutant IDH1 peptide at 300 micrograms in Montanide made up each vaccine dose, which was injected subcutaneously together with topical imiquimod. Across visits V03 through V10, patients got a total of eight vaccinations, given in weeks 1, 3, 5, 7, 11, 15, 19 and 23. All donors had newly diagnosed IDH1-mutant astrocytomas of WHO grade 3 or 4 that showed loss of nuclear ATRX. The samples were drawn from NOA16, a multicentre, single-arm, open-label phase I trial in Germany that tested a mutant IDH1 peptide vaccine in humans for the first time. Genomic DNA for TCRB sequencing was extracted from EDTA blood using the DNeasy Blood and Tissue Kit. In the case of this clone: Its binding antigen is unknown. Base qualities were left out, and no much larger clone turns up one base away.

Findings and caveats that apply to the study as a whole: Vaccine-induced immune responses across multiple MHC alleles were detected in 85% to 95% of patients. No apparent relationship was observed between pseudoprogression and alterations in the top peripheral T cell clonotypes detected by TCRB sequencing. Selection of PBMC samples for TCRB deep sequencing was based on availability. The authors noted that analyses of patient blood samples could not be reproduced because of sample limitations.

The library was produced with the immunoSEQ multiplex PCR assay. Rearranged TCR beta chain sequences were amplified with the hsTCRB Kit following the manufacturer's protocol. An Illumina MiSeq was used to sequence the TCRB libraries. From the authors' description of their analysis: The kit vendor's proprietary platform handled demultiplexing, trimming and gene mapping. This is the immuneACCESS table as TCRdb keeps it, with only in-frame sequences that have V and J called. A part of the clones is gone; compared with another copy, unresolved V genes explain less than half, and the rest is unexplained. D and trimming were read from the DNA, whereas the V and J calls and clone size are those reported in that table. This sample comprises more than 30,000 clones, around nine tenths of them detected only once. The top ten hold about 5.5% of the sample. This material consisted of PBMCs, taken from a glioma patient whose treatment included an IDH1 peptide vaccine. This sequence was found in a woman aged 40 to 50 with glioma.

CDR3 sequence: CASSDSHANQPQHF. The nucleotide sequence is given as TGTGCCAGCAGTGACAGCCACGCCAATCAGCCCCAGCATTTT. The chain was built from TRBV6-5 and TRBJ1-5; the D gene is possibly TRBD1, with 5 bases matching. V is reduced by 5 bases and J by 3 bases, leaving a spacing of 11 bases between them. The CDR3 runs 14 residues from the cysteine to the phenylalanine. The retained sequence is limited to the CDR3, 42 bases, with the frame set at the first base. For CDR1 and CDR2, the germline V gene lists MNHEY and SVGAGI.